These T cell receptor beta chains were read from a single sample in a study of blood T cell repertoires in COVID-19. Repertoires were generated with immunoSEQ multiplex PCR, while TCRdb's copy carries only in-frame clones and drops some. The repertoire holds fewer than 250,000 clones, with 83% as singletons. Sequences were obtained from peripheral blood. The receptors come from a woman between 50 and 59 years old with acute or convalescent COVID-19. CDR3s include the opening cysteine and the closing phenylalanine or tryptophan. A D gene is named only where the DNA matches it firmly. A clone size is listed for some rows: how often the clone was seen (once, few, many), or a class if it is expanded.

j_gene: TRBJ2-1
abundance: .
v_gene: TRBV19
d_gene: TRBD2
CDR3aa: CASTPDLLAGNEQFF
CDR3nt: TGTGCCAGTACCCCCGATTTACTAGCGGGCAATGAGCAGTTCTTC

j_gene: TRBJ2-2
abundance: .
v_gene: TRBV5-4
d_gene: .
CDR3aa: CASSSVLGGYNAGELFF
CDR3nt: TGTGCCAGCAGCTCCGTCCTGGGGGGATATAACGCCGGGGAGCTGTTTTTT

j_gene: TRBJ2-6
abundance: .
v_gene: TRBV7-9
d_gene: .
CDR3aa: CASSPSRVSGANVLTF
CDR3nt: TGTGCCAGCAGCCCAAGCCGGGTCTCTGGGGCCAACGTCCTGACTTTC

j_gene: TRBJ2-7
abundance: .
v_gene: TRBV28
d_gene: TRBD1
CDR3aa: CASSAGTGGYEQYF
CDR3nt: TGTGCCAGCAGCGCCGGGACAGGGGGCTACGAGCAGTACTTC

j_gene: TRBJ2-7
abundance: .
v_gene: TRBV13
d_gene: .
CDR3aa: CASSFLDRAYEQYF
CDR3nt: TGTGCCAGCAGCTTTCTGGACAGAGCCTACGAGCAGTACTTC

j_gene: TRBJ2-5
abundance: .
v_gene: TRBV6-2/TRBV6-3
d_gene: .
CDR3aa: CASSFRGETQYF
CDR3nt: TGTGCCAGCAGCTTCAGGGGTGAGACCCAGTACTTC

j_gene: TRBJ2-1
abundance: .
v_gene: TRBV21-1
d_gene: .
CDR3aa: CAQGLGLAGAYNEQFF
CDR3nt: TGTGCACAGGGGCTAGGACTAGCGGGAGCTTACAATGAGCAGTTCTTC

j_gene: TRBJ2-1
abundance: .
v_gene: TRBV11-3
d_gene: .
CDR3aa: CASSFTGSSYNEQFF
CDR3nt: TGTGCCAGCAGCTTTACGGGGAGCTCCTACAATGAGCAGTTCTTC

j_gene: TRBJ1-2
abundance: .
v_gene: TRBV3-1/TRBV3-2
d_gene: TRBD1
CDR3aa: CASSHRQGWTGYTF
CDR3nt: TGTGCCAGCAGCCACCGACAGGGGTGGACGGGCTACACCTTC

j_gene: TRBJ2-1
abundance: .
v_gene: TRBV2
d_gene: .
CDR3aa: CASTLLRGTGYNEQFF
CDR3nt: TGTGCCAGCACCCTACTTAGGGGGACCGGATACAATGAGCAGTTCTTC

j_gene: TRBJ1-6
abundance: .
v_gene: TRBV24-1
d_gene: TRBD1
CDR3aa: CATMGDRGSSYNSPLHF
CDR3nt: TGTGCCACCATGGGGGACAGGGGCAGCTCCTATAATTCACCCCTCCACTTT

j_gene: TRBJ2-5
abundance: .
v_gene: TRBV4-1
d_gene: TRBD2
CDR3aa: CASSQGLAGGAETQYF
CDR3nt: TGCGCCAGCAGCCAAGGACTAGCGGGAGGGGCAGAGACCCAGTACTTC

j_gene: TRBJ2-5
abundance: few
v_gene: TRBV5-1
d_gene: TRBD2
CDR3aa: CASSLQGLAGGGETQYF
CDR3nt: TGCGCCAGCAGCTTGCAAGGACTAGCGGGAGGAGGAGAGACCCAGTACTTC

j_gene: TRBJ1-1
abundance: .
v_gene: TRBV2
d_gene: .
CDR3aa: CASPSQGASIAFF
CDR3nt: TGTGCCAGCCCTTCTCAAGGGGCGTCTATAGCTTTCTTT

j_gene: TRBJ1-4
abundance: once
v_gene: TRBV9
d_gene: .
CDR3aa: CASSAYPAGINEKLFF
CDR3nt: TGTGCCAGCAGCGCTTACCCGGCAGGGATAAACGAAAAACTGTTTTTT

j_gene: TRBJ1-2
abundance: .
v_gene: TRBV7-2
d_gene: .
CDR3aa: CASSLENPTNGYTF
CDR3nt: TGTGCCAGCAGCTTAGAAAACCCTACCAATGGCTACACCTTC

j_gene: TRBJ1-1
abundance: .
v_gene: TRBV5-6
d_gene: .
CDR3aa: CASSLQNTEAFF
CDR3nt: TGTGCCAGCAGCTTGCAGAACACTGAAGCTTTCTTT

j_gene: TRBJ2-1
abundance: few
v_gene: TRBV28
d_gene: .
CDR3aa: CASTDGGSNQGDEQFF
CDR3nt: TGTGCCAGCACCGATGGGGGGTCCAATCAGGGCGATGAGCAGTTCTTC

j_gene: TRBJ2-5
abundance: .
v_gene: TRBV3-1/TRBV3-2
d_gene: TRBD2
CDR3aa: CASSQGRGGPGTQYF
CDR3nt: TGTGCCAGCAGCCAAGGCCGGGGAGGGCCCGGGACCCAGTACTTC

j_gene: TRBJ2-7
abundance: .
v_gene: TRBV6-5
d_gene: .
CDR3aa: CASTSRNRYEQYF
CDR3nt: TGTGCCAGCACTAGCAGAAATCGCTACGAGCAGTACTTC

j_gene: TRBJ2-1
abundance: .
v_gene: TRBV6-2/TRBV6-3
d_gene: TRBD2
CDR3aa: CASSPPWVAGAYNEQFF
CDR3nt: TGTGCCAGCAGCCCCCCTTGGGTAGCGGGAGCCTACAATGAGCAGTTCTTC

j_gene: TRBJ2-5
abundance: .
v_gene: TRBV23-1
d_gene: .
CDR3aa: CASVSGSDRILQETQYF
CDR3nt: TGCGCCAGCGTAAGTGGGAGCGACAGGATCCTCCAAGAGACCCAGTACTTC

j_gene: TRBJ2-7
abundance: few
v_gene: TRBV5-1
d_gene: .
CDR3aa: CASREEDYSYEQYF
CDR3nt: TGCGCCAGCAGAGAAGAGGATTACTCCTACGAGCAGTACTTC

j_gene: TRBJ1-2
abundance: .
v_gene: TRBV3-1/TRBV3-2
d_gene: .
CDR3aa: CASSQASGQYTF
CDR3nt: TGTGCCAGCAGCCAAGCCTCAGGGCAATACACCTTC